The present T cell receptor beta chain was sequenced within a study of T-cell reconstitution after alpha-beta-depleted transplantation in children. Library preparation (for TCRbeta) was performed with unique molecular identifiers. TCRdb recomputed calls from the PCR reads with MiXCR, one row per CDR3 protein. The sample lists hundreds of thousands of distinct CDR3 sequences; under 20% were seen once. Germline assignment: CDR1 DFQATT and CDR2 SNEGSKA (reference sequence). The CDR3 length is 12 residues. Trimming shortened V by 3 bases and J by 2 bases, and 8 bases separated the two germline ends. The chain uses TRBV20-1 and TRBJ2-7; perhaps TRBD2 as D (5 bases). Specimen: PBMCs, mostly from graft donor cells, collected 360 days after TCRalphabeta/CD19-depleted stem cell transplant. The clonotype was recovered from a boy younger than two who had a stem cell transplant for Wiskott-Aldrich syndrome, so the T cells may come from the graft donor. CDR3 sequence reads: CSASSGAYEQYF. The CDR3 coding sequence is TGCAGTGCTAGTTCCGGGGCCTACGAGCAGTACTTC.